This TCR beta chain was identified in a study of patients and donors after allogeneic stem cell transplantation (dated by TCRdb to the early 2020s). Many counts were recorded for this clonotype. Its antigen is unknown. No base-level quality is on record; no much larger clone is a single base apart. Measured from the cysteine to the phenylalanine, the CDR3 is 20 residues long. Only the CDR3 region is kept as DNA, spanning 60 bases read in frame from base 1. In the germline V gene, CDR1 corresponds to SGHRS and CDR2 to YFSETQ. V and J lose 4 bases and 7 bases, and a span of 35 bases separates them. Libraries were built with RT-PCR. Sequencing was performed on a NextSeq 550. TCRdb applied fastp at Q25 and MiXCR to the public reads, then kept only in-frame beta chains. Every distinct CDR3 protein forms one entry, paired with its most common genes and DNA. This sample lists more than 75,000 distinct CDR3 sequences; 5% were detected once. The ten most abundant clones make up 2.6% of the sample.

The source of this sequence is a human donor who was either an allogeneic HSCT recipient or a stem cell or donor lymphocyte infusion donor (not recorded which). It is not recorded whose cells these are; they may come from a transplant donor. The sample consisted of blood, either unsorted or a sorted T cell fraction (not recorded which). This sequence uses TRBV5-1 and TRBJ2-5; TRBD2 is possibly the D segment (7 matching bases). The CDR3 region reads CASSVLSSGLTGGFVGTQYF. The nucleotides are TGCGCCAGCAGCGTCCTTTCGTCGGGACTAACCGGGGGCTTCGTGGGGACCCAGTACTTC.